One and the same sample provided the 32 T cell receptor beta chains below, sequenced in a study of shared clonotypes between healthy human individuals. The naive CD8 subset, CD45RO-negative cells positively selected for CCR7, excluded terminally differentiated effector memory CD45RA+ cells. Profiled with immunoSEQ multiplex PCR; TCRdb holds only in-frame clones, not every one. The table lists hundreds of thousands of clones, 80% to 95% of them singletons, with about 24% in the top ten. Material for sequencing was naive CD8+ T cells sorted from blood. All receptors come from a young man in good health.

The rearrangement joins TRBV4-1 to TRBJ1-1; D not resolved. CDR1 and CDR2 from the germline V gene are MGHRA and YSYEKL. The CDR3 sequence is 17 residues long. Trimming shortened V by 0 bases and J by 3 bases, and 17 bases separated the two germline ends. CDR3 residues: CASSQEAVGYGDTEAFF. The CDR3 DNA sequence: TGCGCCAGCAGCCAAGAAGCCGTTGGTTATGGTGACACTGAAGCTTTCTTT.

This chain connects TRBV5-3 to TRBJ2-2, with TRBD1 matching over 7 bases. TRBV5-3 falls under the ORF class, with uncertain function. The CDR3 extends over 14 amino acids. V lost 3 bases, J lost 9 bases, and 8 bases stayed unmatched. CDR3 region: CARSSTGVHRELFF. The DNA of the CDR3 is TGTGCCAGAAGCTCAACAGGGGTTCACCGGGAGCTGTTTTTT.

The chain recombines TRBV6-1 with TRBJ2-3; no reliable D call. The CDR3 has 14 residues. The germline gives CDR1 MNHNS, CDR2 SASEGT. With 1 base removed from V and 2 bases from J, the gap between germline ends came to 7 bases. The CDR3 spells CASSEGPYTDTQYF. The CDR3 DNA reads TGTGCCAGCAGTGAAGGGCCCTACACAGATACGCAGTATTTT.

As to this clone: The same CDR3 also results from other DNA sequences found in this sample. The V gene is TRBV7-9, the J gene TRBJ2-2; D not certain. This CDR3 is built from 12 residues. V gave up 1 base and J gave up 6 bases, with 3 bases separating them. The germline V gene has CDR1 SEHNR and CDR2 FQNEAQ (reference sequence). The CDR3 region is CASSLGSGELFF. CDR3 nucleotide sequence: TGTGCCAGCAGCTTAGGGTCCGGGGAGCTGTTTTTT.

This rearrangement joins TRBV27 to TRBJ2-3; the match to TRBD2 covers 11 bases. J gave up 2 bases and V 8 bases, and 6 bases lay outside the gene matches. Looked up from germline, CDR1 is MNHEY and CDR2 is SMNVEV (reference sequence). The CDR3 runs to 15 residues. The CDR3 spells CASGTSGRVTDTQYF. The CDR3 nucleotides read TGTGCCAGCGGTACTAGCGGGAGAGTCACAGATACGCAGTATTTT.

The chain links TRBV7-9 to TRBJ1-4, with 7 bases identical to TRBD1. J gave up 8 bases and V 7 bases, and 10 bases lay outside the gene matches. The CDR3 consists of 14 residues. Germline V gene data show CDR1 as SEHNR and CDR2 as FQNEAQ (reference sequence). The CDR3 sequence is CASTLTGPGEKLFF. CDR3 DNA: TGTGCCAGCACCTTGACAGGGCCAGGGGAAAAACTGTTTTTT. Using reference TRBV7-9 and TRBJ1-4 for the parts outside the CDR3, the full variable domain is DTGVSQNPRHKITKRGQNVTFRCDPISEHNRLYWYRQTLGQGPEFLTYFQNEAQLEKSRLLSDRFSAERPKGSFSTLEIQRTEQGDSAMYLCASTLTGPGEKLFFGSGTQLSVL.

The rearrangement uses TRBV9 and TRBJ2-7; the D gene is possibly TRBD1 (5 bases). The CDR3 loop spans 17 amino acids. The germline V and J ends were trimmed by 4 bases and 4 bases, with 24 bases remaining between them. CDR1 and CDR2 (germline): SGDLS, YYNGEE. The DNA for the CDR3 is TGTGCCAGCAGCCCTCAATATAGGGGAAGAGGCGGTTACGAGCAGTACTTC. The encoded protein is CASSPQYRGRGGYEQYF.

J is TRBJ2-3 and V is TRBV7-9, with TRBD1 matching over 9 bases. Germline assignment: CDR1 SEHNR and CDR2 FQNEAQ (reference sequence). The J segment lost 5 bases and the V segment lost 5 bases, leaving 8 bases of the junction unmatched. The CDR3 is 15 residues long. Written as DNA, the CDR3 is TGTGCCAGCAGCGAGGGGACAGGGCTTGAAGATACGCAGTATTTT. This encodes CASSEGTGLEDTQYF.

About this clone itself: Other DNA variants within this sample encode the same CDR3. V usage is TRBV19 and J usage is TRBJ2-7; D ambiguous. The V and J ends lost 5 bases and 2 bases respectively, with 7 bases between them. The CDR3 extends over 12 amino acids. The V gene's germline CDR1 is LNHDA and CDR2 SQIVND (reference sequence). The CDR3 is CASSPGTYEQYF. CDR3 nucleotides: TGTGCCAGTAGTCCTGGTACCTACGAGCAGTACTTC.

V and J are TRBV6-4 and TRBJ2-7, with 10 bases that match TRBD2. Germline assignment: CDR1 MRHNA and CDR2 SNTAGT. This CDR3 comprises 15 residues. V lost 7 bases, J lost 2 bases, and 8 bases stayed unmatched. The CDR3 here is CASTGTSGEPYEQYF. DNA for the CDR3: TGTGCCAGCACCGGTACTAGCGGGGAGCCCTACGAGCAGTACTTC.

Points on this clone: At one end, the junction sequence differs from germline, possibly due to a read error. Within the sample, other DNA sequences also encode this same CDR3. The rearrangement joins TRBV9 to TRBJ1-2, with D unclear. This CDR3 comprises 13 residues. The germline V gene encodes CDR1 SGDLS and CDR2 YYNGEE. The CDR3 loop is CASSPRANYGYTF. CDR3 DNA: TGTGCTAGCAGCCCGCGAGCAAACTATGGCTACACCTTC.

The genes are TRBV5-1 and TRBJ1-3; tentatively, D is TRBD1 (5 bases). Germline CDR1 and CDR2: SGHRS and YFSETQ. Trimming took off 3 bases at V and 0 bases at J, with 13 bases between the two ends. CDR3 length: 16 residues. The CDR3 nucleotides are TGCGCCAGCAGCTCCTCTCAGGGCTACTCTGGAAACACCATATATTTT. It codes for CASSSSQGYSGNTIYF.

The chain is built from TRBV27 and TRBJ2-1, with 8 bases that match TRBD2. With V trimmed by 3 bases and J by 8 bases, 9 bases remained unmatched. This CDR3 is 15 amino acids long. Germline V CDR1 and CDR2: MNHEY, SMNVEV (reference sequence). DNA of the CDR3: TGTGCCAGCAGTTTCACTAGCGGCCCTTCAGATGAGCAGTTCTTC. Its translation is CASSFTSGPSDEQFF.

CDR3 in DNA: TGTGCCAGCAGCTCCTGGGAGATGGGCACAGATACGCAGTATTTT. This encodes CASSSWEMGTDTQYF. J is TRBJ2-3 and V is TRBV7-9; TRBD2 is a possible D gene (5 bases). V was trimmed by 4 bases and J by 1 base, leaving 12 bases between them. This CDR3 spans 15 amino acids. Germline-derived CDR1 and CDR2 are SEHNR and FQNEAQ (reference sequence).

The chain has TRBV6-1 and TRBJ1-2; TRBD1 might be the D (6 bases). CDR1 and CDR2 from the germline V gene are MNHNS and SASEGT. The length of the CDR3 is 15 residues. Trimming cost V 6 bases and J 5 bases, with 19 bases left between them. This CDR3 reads CASRATGSRGYGYTF. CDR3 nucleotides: TGTGCCAGCAGAGCCACAGGGAGTCGGGGGTATGGCTACACCTTC.

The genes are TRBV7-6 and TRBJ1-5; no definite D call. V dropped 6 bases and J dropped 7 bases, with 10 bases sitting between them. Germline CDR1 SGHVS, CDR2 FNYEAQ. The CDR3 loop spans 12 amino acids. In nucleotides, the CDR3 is TGTGCCAGCAGGCAACCCCTCCAGCCCCAGCATTTT. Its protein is CASRQPLQPQHF.

The CDR3 spells CATITGTTYEQYF. CDR3 DNA: TGTGCCACCATCACAGGGACTACCTACGAGCAGTACTTC. V and J are TRBV2 and TRBJ2-7; D might be TRBD2 (7 bases). Trimming removed 10 bases at V and 2 bases at J, with 15 bases between. This CDR3 region has 13 residues. The germline gives CDR1 SNHLY, CDR2 FYNNEI.

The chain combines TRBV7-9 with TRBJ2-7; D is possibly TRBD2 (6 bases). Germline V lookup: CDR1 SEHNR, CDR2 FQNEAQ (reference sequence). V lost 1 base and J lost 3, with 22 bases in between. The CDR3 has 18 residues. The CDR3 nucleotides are TGTGCCAGCAGCTTAGTTGCTAGCGCCGCTCCTCTTCGCTACGAGCAGTACTTC. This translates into CASSLVASAAPLRYEQYF.

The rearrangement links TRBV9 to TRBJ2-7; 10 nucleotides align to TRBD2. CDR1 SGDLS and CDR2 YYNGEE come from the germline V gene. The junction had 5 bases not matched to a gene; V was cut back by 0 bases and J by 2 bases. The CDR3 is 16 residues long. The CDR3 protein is CASSVGGLATAYEQYF. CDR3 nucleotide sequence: TGTGCCAGCAGCGTAGGGGGACTAGCGACCGCCTACGAGCAGTACTTC.

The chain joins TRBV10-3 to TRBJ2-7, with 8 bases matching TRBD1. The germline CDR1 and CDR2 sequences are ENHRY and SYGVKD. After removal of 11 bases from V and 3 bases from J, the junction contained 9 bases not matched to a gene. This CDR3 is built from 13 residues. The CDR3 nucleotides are TGTGCCGCCAGCCGGACAGGGATCTACGAGCAGTACTTC. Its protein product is CAASRTGIYEQYF.

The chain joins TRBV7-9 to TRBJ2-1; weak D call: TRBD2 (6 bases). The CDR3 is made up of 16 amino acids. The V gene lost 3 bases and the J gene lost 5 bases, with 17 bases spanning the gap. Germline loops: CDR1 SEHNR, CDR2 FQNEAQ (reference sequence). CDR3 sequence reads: CASSFSPAGTHNEQFF. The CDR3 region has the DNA TGTGCCAGCAGCTTTTCTCCGGCGGGAACCCACAATGAGCAGTTCTTC.

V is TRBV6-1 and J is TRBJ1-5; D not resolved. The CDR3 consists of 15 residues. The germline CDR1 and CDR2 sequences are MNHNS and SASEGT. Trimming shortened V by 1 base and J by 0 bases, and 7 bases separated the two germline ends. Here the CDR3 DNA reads TGTGCCAGCAGTGAAGAGTTTTATAGCAATCAGCCCCAGCATTTT. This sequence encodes CASSEEFYSNQPQHF.

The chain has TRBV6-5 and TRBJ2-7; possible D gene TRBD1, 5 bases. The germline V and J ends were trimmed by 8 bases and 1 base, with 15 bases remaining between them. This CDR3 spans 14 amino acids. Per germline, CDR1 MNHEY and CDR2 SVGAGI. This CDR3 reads CASEKGDSSYEQYF. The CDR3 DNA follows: TGTGCCAGCGAGAAAGGCGACAGTTCCTACGAGCAGTACTTC.

This CDR3 reads CASSLRGTGTPNQPQHF. The CDR3 DNA reads as TGTGCCAGCAGTTTAAGGGGGACAGGAACTCCGAATCAGCCCCAGCATTTT. The chain is built from TRBV28 and TRBJ1-5, with TRBD1 matching over 8 bases. The V gene's germline CDR1 is MDHEN and CDR2 SYDVKM. This CDR3 has 17 amino acids. V lost 2 bases and J lost 4; bases outside the gene matches: 10.

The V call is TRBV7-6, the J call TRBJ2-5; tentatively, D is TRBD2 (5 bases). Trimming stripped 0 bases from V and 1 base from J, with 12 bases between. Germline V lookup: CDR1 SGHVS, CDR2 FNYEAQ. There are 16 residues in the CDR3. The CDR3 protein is CASSLASVSSQETQYF. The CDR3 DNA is TGTGCCAGCAGCTTAGCTAGCGTATCTTCCCAAGAGACCCAGTACTTC.

Written as DNA, the CDR3 is TGTGCCAGCAGTGACCTGGCGGGAGTGAACAATGAGCAGTTCTTC. This sequence encodes CASSDLAGVNNEQFF. The rearrangement links TRBV6-4 to TRBJ2-1, with 7 bases lining up with TRBD2. Germline V gene data show CDR1 as MRHNA and CDR2 as SNTAGT. With 2 bases clipped from V and 5 bases from J, the junction kept 6 bases outside the gene matches. The CDR3 sequence is 15 residues long.

The CDR3 region has the DNA TGTGCCAGTAGTATGGGACCCAGGGCCTACGAGCAGTACTTC. Translation: CASSMGPRAYEQYF. The chain links TRBV19 to TRBJ2-7; D could derive from TRBD1 or TRBD2 (5 bases each). This CDR3 has 14 residues. Trimming removed 3 bases at V and 2 bases at J, with 11 bases between. Germline CDR1 LNHDA, CDR2 SQIVND (reference sequence).

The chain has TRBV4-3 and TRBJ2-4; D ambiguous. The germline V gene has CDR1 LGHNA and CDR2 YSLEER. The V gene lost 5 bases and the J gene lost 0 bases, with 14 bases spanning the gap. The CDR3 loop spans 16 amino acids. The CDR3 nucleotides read TGCGCCAGCAGCACCCACCTGTCACTAGCCAAAAACATTCAGTACTTC. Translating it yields CASSTHLSLAKNIQYF.

The CDR3 loop is CASSGVKGTGELFF. In DNA, the CDR3 is TGTGCCTCTTCTGGGGTAAAGGGGACCGGGGAGCTGTTTTTT. The chain links TRBV6-1 to TRBJ2-2; weak D call: TRBD1 (5 bases). CDR1 and CDR2 from the germline V gene are MNHNS and SASEGT. V dropped 11 bases and J dropped 5 bases, with 18 bases sitting between them. The CDR3 runs 14 residues.

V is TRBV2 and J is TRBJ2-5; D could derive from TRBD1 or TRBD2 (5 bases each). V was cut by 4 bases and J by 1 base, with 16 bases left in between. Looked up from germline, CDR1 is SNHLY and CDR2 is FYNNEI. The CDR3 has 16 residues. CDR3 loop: CASSVNNAGTQETQYF. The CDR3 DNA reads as TGTGCCAGCAGTGTTAATAATGCAGGGACCCAAGAGACCCAGTACTTC.

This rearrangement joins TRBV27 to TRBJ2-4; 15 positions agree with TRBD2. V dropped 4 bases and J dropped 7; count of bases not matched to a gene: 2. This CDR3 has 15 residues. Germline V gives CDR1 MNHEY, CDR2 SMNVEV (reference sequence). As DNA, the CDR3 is TGTGCCAGCAGTTGGGGACTAGCGGGAGGTAACATTCAGTACTTC. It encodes CASSWGLAGGNIQYF.

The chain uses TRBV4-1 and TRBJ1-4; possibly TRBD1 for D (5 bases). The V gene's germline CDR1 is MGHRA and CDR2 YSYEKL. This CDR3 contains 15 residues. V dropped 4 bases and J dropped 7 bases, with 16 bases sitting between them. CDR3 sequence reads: CASSPEPGLGEKLFF. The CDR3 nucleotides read TGCGCCAGCAGCCCAGAACCAGGGCTGGGTGAAAAACTGTTTTTT.